This TCR beta chain derives from a study of cytomegalovirus exposure and HLA in healthy donors. As for this clone: The antigen is not known.

Per the germline V gene, CDR1 is SEHNR and CDR2 is FQNEAQ (reference sequence). The CDR3 consists of 18 residues. The V gene lost 1 base and the J gene lost 4 bases, with 19 bases spanning the gap. Broader study findings: Later analysis placed DRB1 highest and HLA-C lowest in TCR association rates, which differed by HLA locus.

Vbeta (60) and Jbeta (13) primers were used in the PCR. Libraries were prepared by immunoSEQ multiplex PCR; TCRdb keeps only in-frame clonotypes and omits some of them. The sample carries 200,000 to 250,000 clones, over 80% recorded once. What was sequenced was PBMCs. The rearrangement joins TRBV7-9 to TRBJ1-4, with D possibly TRBD1 on 5 matching bases. The clonotype was recovered from a boy aged 2 to 10 in good health and CMV-seronegative. In DNA form, the CDR3 reads TGTGCCAGCAGCTTAGGCTCGGGACTCATGGTCCTTAATGAAAAACTGTTTTTT. It is translated as CASSLGSGLMVLNEKLFF.